Here is one T cell receptor beta chain with its context. The sample comes from a study of Ad26.COV2.S vaccination and SARS-CoV-2 variants. Produced via immunoSEQ multiplex PCR; TCRdb's table is partial and in-frame only. The sample records roughly 300,000 clones, roughly 91% being singletons. Treatment indicated: roughly 19 received Ad26.COV2.S at low or high dose, single or two shots; about five received placebo; per-sample allocation not given. It was on day 63 after the first vaccine or placebo injection that samples were taken. V lost 0 bases to trimming and J lost 6 bases; unmatched junction nucleotides: 5. The CDR3 sequence is 15 residues long. Per germline, CDR1 MGHRA and CDR2 YSYEKL.

Sample: peripheral blood, taken in a trial of Ad26.COV2.S vaccine versus placebo. The clonotype originates from a person between 18 and 59 years old who received the Ad26.COV2.S COVID-19 vaccine or a placebo. The chain links TRBV4-1 to TRBJ2-1, with 7 bases aligning to TRBD1. The CDR3 here is CASSQEQQGINEQFF. CDR3 coding DNA: TGCGCCAGCAGCCAAGAGCAACAGGGGATCAATGAGCAGTTCTTC.